The clone carrying this TCR beta chain was found a few times. These data come from a study of response to subunit inactivated influenza vaccine. TCRdb re-analysed the RT-PCR reads in MiXCR, keeping a single row per CDR3 protein. The repertoire holds around 500,000 distinct CDR3 sequences, 9.5% to 12% seen once, with about 12% in the top ten. The V segment lost 5 bases and the J segment 2 bases; nucleotides outside the gene matches: 6. There are 17 residues in the CDR3. Per the germline V gene, CDR1 is SGHVS and CDR2 is FQNEAQ. This material consisted of PBMCs from blood, taken more than 35 days after vaccination. The clonotype comes from a man aged 50 to 59 who received an inactivated influenza vaccine. This chain links TRBV7-8 with TRBJ2-5, with 15 positions matching TRBD2. The DNA of the CDR3 is TGTGCCAGCAGCCCGGGACTAGCGGGGGGTTTTCAAGAGACCCAGTACTTC. Amino acids: CASSPGLAGGFQETQYF.